The 19 T cell receptor beta chains given below trace back to one sample, sequenced in a study of cytomegalovirus exposure and HLA in healthy donors. Produced via immunoSEQ multiplex PCR; TCRdb's table is partial and in-frame only. The data contain approximately 59,000 clones, just over 90% of them singletons. Sequences were obtained from PBMCs. The receptors stem from a woman aged 18-29 years in good health and CMV-seropositive.

V is TRBV7-3 and J is TRBJ1-1; D is unclear. Trimming pared 4 bases from V and 5 bases from J, leaving 11 bases between. The CDR3 extends over 13 amino acids. CDR1 is SGHTA, CDR2 FQGTGA, per germline. CDR3 protein: CASSSYSGTEAFF. CDR3 nucleotides: TGTGCCAGCAGCTCCTACTCTGGTACTGAAGCTTTCTTT.

This chain joins TRBV7-9 and TRBJ1-3; 8 bases are a match to TRBD1. The CDR3 is made up of 15 amino acids. Germline values: CDR1 SEHNR, CDR2 FQNEAQ (reference sequence). V was pared by 6 bases and J by 0 bases, with 4 bases of the junction left unmatched. The CDR3 DNA is TGTGCCAGCAGGCCCACAGGGGGCTCTGGAAACACCATATATTTT. Amino acids: CASRPTGGSGNTIYF.

The CDR3 coding sequence is TGCGCCAGCAGTGAGACGACCCAGGGCGATTTTAAAGACCCTCACATGAACACTGAAGCTTTCTTT. Translation gives CASSETTQGDFKDPHMNTEAFF. This chain uses TRBV10-1 with TRBJ1-1; tentatively, D is TRBD1 (5 bases). Germline lookup yields CDR1 WNHNN and CDR2 SYGVQD (reference sequence). V was shortened by 2 bases and J by 0 bases, with 31 bases between the two germline ends. The CDR3 loop spans 22 amino acids.

This chain connects TRBV30 to TRBJ2-1; a possible D gene is TRBD1 (5 bases). The germline gives CDR1 GTSNPN, CDR2 SVGIG (reference sequence). V gave up 4 bases and J gave up 10 bases, with 26 bases separating them. The CDR3 is 16 residues long. The CDR3 region has the DNA TGTGCCTGGACCAGCGTCCTAGGGGCCCCAATCGGAGAGCAGTTCTTC. Translated: CAWTSVLGAPIGEQFF.

This sequence joins TRBV4-3 and TRBJ2-7; TRBD2 is a possible D gene (5 bases). Germline loops: CDR1 LGHNA, CDR2 YSLEER. The ends were cut back, 1 base at V and 0 bases at J, with 7 bases in the middle. The CDR3 runs 14 residues. DNA for the CDR3: TGCGCCAGCAGCCAAGCGGACTCCTCCTACGAGCAGTACTTC. This sequence encodes CASSQADSSYEQYF.

The chain is built from TRBV19 and TRBJ2-7, with D perhaps matching TRBD1 (6 bases). The CDR3 runs to 15 residues. The V end lost 8 bases, the J end lost 2 bases, and 19 bases lay between the germline ends. The germline V gene has CDR1 LNHDA and CDR2 SQIVND (reference sequence). Here the CDR3 DNA reads TGTGCCAGTTCCCCAAGGACAGTCCCAACCTACGAGCAGTACTTC. Amino acids: CASSPRTVPTYEQYF.

V gene TRBV7-6 combines with J gene TRBJ1-3; D unclear. V dropped 6 bases and J dropped 0 bases, with 9 bases sitting between them. This CDR3 has 14 amino acids. CDR1 is SGHVS, CDR2 FNYEAQ, per germline. The CDR3 sequence is CASSWSTSGNTIYF. CDR3 coding DNA: TGTGCCAGCAGTTGGAGTACCTCTGGAAACACCATATATTTT.

The chain combines TRBV5-1 with TRBJ2-2; TRBD2 matches at 8 bases. Trimming at V came to 4 bases and at J to 2 bases, leaving 10 bases not matched to a gene. Looked up from germline, CDR1 is SGHRS and CDR2 is YFSETQ. CDR3 length: 17 residues. The CDR3 DNA sequence: TGCGCCAGCAGCGCGGGAAGCGGGGGACTTAACACCGGGGAGCTGTTTTTT. As protein: CASSAGSGGLNTGELFF.

The chain carries TRBV9 and TRBJ2-1, with 8 nucleotides matching TRBD1. The CDR3 consists of 15 residues. V was clipped by 3 bases and J by 2 bases; unmatched bases: 4. The germline V gene encodes CDR1 SGDLS and CDR2 YYNGEE. The CDR3 is CASSASQGAYNEQFF. The CDR3 DNA reads as TGTGCCAGCAGCGCATCACAGGGGGCCTACAATGAGCAGTTCTTC.

The genes are TRBV4-3 and TRBJ2-3; tentative D call: TRBD2 (5 bases). Germline-derived CDR1 and CDR2 are LGHNA and YSLEER. Trimming removed 0 bases at V and 6 bases at J, with 28 bases between. This CDR3 is 20 amino acids long. CDR3 DNA: TGCGCCAGCAGCCAAGATCAGCTAGCCGGGTTTGAATTGTTTTGGGATACGCAGTATTTT. Translated, it gives CASSQDQLAGFELFWDTQYF.

This chain uses TRBV15 with TRBJ1-1; the match to TRBD1 covers 7 bases. Trimming removed 2 bases from V and 0 bases from J; junction bases left unmatched: 9. This CDR3 has 17 amino acids. Germline V CDR1 and CDR2: LNHNV, YYDKDF (reference sequence). The CDR3 here is CATSRPRDRVLNTEAFF. The CDR3 nucleotides are TGTGCCACCAGCAGACCCCGGGACAGAGTCTTGAACACTGAAGCTTTCTTT.

This chain links TRBV9 with TRBJ1-4, with D uncertain. CDR3 length equals 15 residues. V lost 3 bases and J lost 4, with 13 bases in between. CDR1 and CDR2 from the germline V gene are SGDLS and YYNGEE. The CDR3: CASSAATGDNEKLFF. The CDR3 coding sequence is TGTGCCAGCAGCGCCGCAACGGGAGATAATGAAAAACTGTTTTTT.

The chain links TRBV15 to TRBJ1-2, with 8 bases that match TRBD1. V gave up 3 bases and J gave up 4 bases; unmatched junction bases: 10. This CDR3 has 16 amino acids. Germline V CDR1 and CDR2: LNHNV, YYDKDF (reference sequence). CDR3 sequence reads: CATSSGPGDRIYGYTF. The CDR3 nucleotides read TGTGCCACCAGCAGTGGGCCCGGGGACAGGATCTATGGCTACACCTTC.

The chain couples TRBV9 to TRBJ2-1, with 11 bases lining up with TRBD2. The V and J ends lost 3 bases and 7 bases, in that order; junction bases with no gene match: 6. Per the germline V gene, CDR1 is SGDLS and CDR2 is YYNGEE. The CDR3 length is 15 residues. Here the CDR3 reads CASSAVSGGANEQFF. The DNA for the CDR3 is TGTGCCAGCAGCGCCGTTAGCGGGGGGGCGAATGAGCAGTTCTTC.

The J gene is TRBJ1-2, the V gene TRBV14; D unresolved. The CDR3 has 12 amino acids. The germline V gene encodes CDR1 SGHDN and CDR2 FVKESK. V lost 4 bases and J lost 6, with 9 bases in between. The CDR3 spells CASSPGYDGYTF. The CDR3, as DNA: TGTGCCAGCAGCCCGGGGTATGATGGCTACACCTTC.

This clone was recorded only once. The CDR3 nucleotides are TGCGCCAGCAGTCTCGGACAGCTCGTGGCGGATGAGCAGTTCTTC. As protein: CASSLGQLVADEQFF. The chain couples TRBV4-1 to TRBJ2-1, with a possible D match to TRBD1 (6 bases). V lost 6 bases and J lost 8, with 20 bases in between. The CDR3 extends over 15 amino acids. Per the germline V gene, CDR1 is MGHRA and CDR2 is YSYEKL.

The chain combines TRBV2 with TRBJ2-7, with TRBD1 identical over 9 bases. CDR3 length: 9 amino acids. V lost 8 bases and J lost 11; bases outside the gene matches: 1. Germline V gene sequence: CDR1 SNHLY, CDR2 FYNNEI. The DNA of the CDR3 is TGTGCCAGCCGGACAGGGGAGTACTTC. As protein: CASRTGEYF.

This chain uses TRBV5-1 with TRBJ1-2, with 9 bases fitting TRBD1. V was pared by 4 bases and J by 6 bases, with 16 bases of the junction left unmatched. Germline V gives CDR1 SGHRS, CDR2 YFSETQ. This CDR3 has 17 residues. The CDR3 protein is CASSRTWTGATINGYTF. In DNA, the CDR3 is TGCGCCAGCAGCCGTACCTGGACAGGGGCGACGATAAATGGCTACACCTTC.

This clone was recorded only once. The gene calls are TRBV19 and TRBJ2-2; D might be TRBD1 (6 bases). The germline V gene has CDR1 LNHDA and CDR2 SQIVND (reference sequence). This CDR3 contains 14 residues. Trimming cost V 5 bases and J 6 bases, with 13 bases left between them. The CDR3, as DNA: TGTGCCAGTAGTTGGGGGCCTCAGGCCGGGGAGCTGTTTTTT. As protein: CASSWGPQAGELFF.